This T cell receptor beta chain was recorded in a study of T cell responses to AZD1222 COVID-19 vaccine. Between the trimmed V and J ends, which lost 5 bases and 5 bases, there was a span of 18 bases. The CDR3 runs to 15 residues. Germline CDR1 and CDR2: SEHNR and FQNEAQ (reference sequence). Profiling relied on immunoSEQ multiplex PCR, and the TCRdb table lists in-frame clones only, not all of them. This table holds 90,000 to 120,000 clones, approximately 90% found once. This clone has only a few counts. The origin of this receptor is an adult in good health. The chain employs TRBV7-9 and TRBJ2-5; TRBD2 is a possible D gene (5 bases). This sample comprised peripheral blood, obtained on day 0 of AZD1222 vaccination. The CDR3 is CASSPPRRAGETQYF. For the CDR3, the DNA is TGTGCCAGCAGCCCTCCTCGGCGGGCCGGGGAGACCCAGTACTTC.